Detailed here is one TCR beta chain. This table comes from immunoSEQ multiplex PCR, and its TCRdb copy is limited to in-frame clones, with some not included. The repertoire includes roughly 11,000 clones, 77% of them detected once, and 10% to 13% sits in the top ten. The sample's treatment: randomized to nivolumab then ipilimumab (arm A) or the reverse (arm B). DNA-damaging chemotherapy had not been given to any patient beforehand. Live CD3+CD8+ CD19− CD56− cells were sorted from PBMCs. The J segment lost 4 bases and the V segment lost 4 bases, leaving 8 bases of the junction unmatched. This CDR3 contains 15 residues. From germline, CDR1 is SGHNT and CDR2 YENEEA. This entry is derived from a study of sequential checkpoint blockade in melanoma. Turning to the study itself: Patients were randomized 1:1 to nivolumab-then-ipilimumab or ipilimumab-then-nivolumab first-line. After both sequences, patients received maintenance nivolumab.

The source of this sequence is a human donor with melanoma. V is TRBV11-3 and J is TRBJ1-2; 8 bases map to TRBD1. The specimen was CD8+ T cells sorted from blood (inferred from file names), collected from a patient given nivolumab and ipilimumab in sequence. CDR3 amino acids: CASSSWTGNAYGYTF. CDR3 DNA: TGTGCCAGCAGCTCGTGGACAGGGAACGCCTATGGCTACACCTTC.